This TCR beta chain was recovered during a study of identical twins (dated by TCRdb to about 2016). Study-level background: To test whether fetal clonotypes persist, this study deep-sequenced TCR alpha and beta repertoires from monozygotic twins, from unrelated adults of various ages, and from cord blood. To rule out contamination, the twin experiments were replicated at different times with different library preparation protocols.

To note about this clonotype: This clone's antigen is unknown. Base qualities are not recorded, but no much larger clone differs from it by a single base.

Receptor libraries were prepared by 5' RACE. TCRdb shows the sequencer as Illumina HiSeq 2000. Template switching added a universal primer binding site, and the final cDNA carried a unique molecular identifier that allowed TCR cDNA molecules to be counted accurately. Specific primers in the conserved constant-segment region were used to synthesize first-strand cDNA for TCR alpha and beta chains. To control for contamination, each cDNA library was double barcoded with a SMART-Mk sample barcode plus Illumina barcodes. TruSeq adapter sequences, together with Illumina sample barcodes, were added in two successive PCR steps. The TCR alpha and beta cDNA libraries were sequenced on the Illumina HiSeq platform using custom primers. Turning to the authors' computational methods: Unique molecular identifiers were extracted from raw reads with MiGEC, and CDR3 positions were determined with MiXCR. For each individual, recombination models were inferred using an EM algorithm with the repgenHMM and IGoR tools. Shared clonotypes were analyzed with the tcR package in R, and sharing was normalized by the product of cloneset sizes. To study raw recombination without the effects of thymic and clonal selection, out-of-frame nonproductive sequences were analyzed. In TCRdb, the public reads were trimmed at Q25 with fastp and aligned with MiXCR, with productive beta chains retained. Rows are combined by CDR3 protein, so each entry shows the most common genes and DNA. V and J calls and clone size were set by TCRdb, not the authors. The sample table holds approximately 220,000 distinct CDR3 sequences, of which around 8% were seen once. The top ten hold about 1.9% of the sample.

Every donor in the study was a healthy Caucasian. The twin cohort comprised three pairs of female monozygotic twins, all aged roughly 18 to 29 years. Using Miltenyi CD45RO+ enrichment and human naive T-cell isolation kits, memory (CD45RO+) and naive T cells were isolated from PBMC. Broader findings and caveats from the paper: Zero-insertion analyses could be partly confounded by invariant T cells such as MAIT and iNKT, although diverse VJ usage argued against such confounding for most clonotypes. Recombination models systematically underestimated out-of-frame TCR alpha sharing in monozygotic twins but agreed with sharing between unrelated individuals. Because the same donors could not be followed over many years, conclusions were based on cross-sectional statistical analysis. The excess sharing between twins in beta out-of-frame sequences was weaker because fewer shared sequences reduced the signal-to-noise ratio. Fewer insertions were carried by abundant cord blood beta clonotypes, a similar but weaker trend appeared in young adult naive repertoires, and no such trend appeared in memory repertoires. Out-of-frame TCR alpha sequences shared between twins showed an excess of low generation-probability sequences compared with coincidental sharing between unrelated individuals.

These data were likewise used in another study, on yellow fever vaccine responses in identical twins. Per that second paper: The T cell response to vaccination in identical twins was reported by the authors to appear partly convergent and partly personalized. In the study, vaccine-responding T cell clones were precisely tracked in identical twins.

Sequenced input: memory (CD45RO+) T cells sorted from blood. This sample's cell subset or site label indicates: CD45RO+ enriched T cells. The TCR comes from a woman aged 18-30 years in good health.

The bases read TGTGCCAGCAGTTTATACCCCTTATCTAGCGGGAGGGCCGACAATGAGCAGTTCTTC. This gives the protein CASSLYPLSSGRADNEQFF. The rearranged segments are TRBV28 and TRBJ2-1, and 12 junction bases match TRBD2. Trimming removed 1 base from V and 5 bases from J; the gene matches leave 12 bases unexplained. Looking up the germline V gene yields CDR1 MDHEN and CDR2 SYDVKM. Inclusive of the bounding cysteine and phenylalanine, the CDR3 is 19 residues long. Solely the CDR3 DNA is kept, with 57 bases framed from the first base.